The T cell receptor (beta chain) described here comes from a study of Graves' ophthalmopathy and Graves' hyperthyroidism. RNA transcripts were the source from which TCR beta CDR3 regions were amplified. HTBI primers primed a first-round RT-PCR, and a second-round multiplex PCR followed. TCRdb called the multiplex PCR reads again in MiXCR, with one record for every CDR3 protein. The repertoire holds about 210,000 distinct CDR3 sequences, around 28% seen once, with approximately 9.6% in the top ten. V shed 5 bases and J 1 base; nucleotides not matched to a gene: 8. The CDR3 consists of 16 residues. Ophthalmopathy in the donors was of moderate-to-severe activity, with CAS ≥3, NOSPECS ≥4 and duration under 3 months. Patients were left out if they had other autoimmune diseases, uncontrolled infections, pregnancy or lactation. Study observations and caveats: A model built from 13 signatures distinguished ophthalmopathy from stable hyperthyroidism with approximately 88% sensitivity and about 80% specificity.

This clonotype was counted a single time. Its specificity is unknown. Input material: peripheral blood. The TCR sequence derives from a man between 45 and 60 years old with Graves' ophthalmopathy. The V gene is TRBV12-3 or TRBV12-4, the J gene TRBJ2-7; 10 bases agree with TRBD2. Here the CDR3 reads CASSGSGRPQSYEQYF. Here the CDR3 DNA reads TGTGCCAGCAGTGGTAGCGGGAGGCCACAATCCTACGAGCAGTACTTC.